These T cell receptor beta chains were read from a single sample in a study of CD4+ T cells in melanoma. Data came from immunoSEQ multiplex PCR; TCRdb stores just in-frame clones and leaves some out. The table records tens of thousands of clones, roughly two thirds of them present only once. Sequenced sample: tumor tissue. The receptor set was obtained from a human donor with melanoma. Each CDR3 is given with its conserved first and last residue. A D gene is named only where the DNA matches it firmly. Clone sizes are given selectively: once, few, many, or a class where the clone is expanded.

D gene	V gene	J gene	clone size	CDR3 protein	CDR3 DNA
.	TRBV9	TRBJ1-1	.	CASSVEVTLNTEAFF	TGTGCCAGCAGCGTAGAAGTCACCTTGAACACTGAAGCTTTCTTT
TRBD2	TRBV5-1	TRBJ2-2	.	CASSRQPAGDTGELFF	TGCGCCAGCAGCCGTCAACCAGCGGGGGATACCGGGGAGCTGTTTTTT
TRBD2	TRBV5-1	TRBJ2-1	.	CASSLGLAGNNEQFF	TGCGCCAGCAGCTTGGGGCTAGCGGGAAACAATGAGCAGTTCTTC
TRBD1	TRBV13	TRBJ2-6	.	CASSLTGAGANVLTF	TGTGCCAGCAGCTTAACAGGGGCTGGGGCCAACGTCCTGACTTTC
.	TRBV30	TRBJ1-1	few	CAWTPPGEWGTEAFF	TGTGCCTGGACCCCACCGGGAGAGTGGGGCACTGAAGCTTTCTTT
.	TRBV11-3	TRBJ1-1	.	CASSPVTF	TGTGCCAGCAGCCCGGTTACCTTT
.	TRBV15	TRBJ1-5	.	CATSRDLSYSNQPQHF	TGTGCCACCAGCAGAGATTTATCTTATAGCAATCAGCCCCAGCATTTT
.	TRBV27	TRBJ2-1	.	CASSPRDVYNEQFF	TGTGCCAGCAGTCCACGGGACGTTTACAATGAGCAGTTCTTC
.	TRBV18	TRBJ2-7	.	CASSLYAGAGSYEQYF	TGTGCCAGCTCACTGTATGCGGGTGCGGGCTCCTACGAGCAGTACTTC
.	TRBV1	TRBJ2-2	.	CTSSQRGGTGELFF	TGCACCAGCAGCCAACGGGGGGGCACCGGGGAGCTGTTTTTT
TRBD1	TRBV5-6	TRBJ1-1	.	CASSSGTAQAFF	TGTGCCAGCAGCTCCGGGACAGCCCAAGCTTTCTTT
.	TRBV7-9	TRBJ1-1	many	CASSFNTGLTEAFF	TGTGCCAGCAGCTTTAACACAGGACTCACTGAAGCTTTCTTT
.	TRBV19	TRBJ1-2	.	CASSIAGGNHYGYTF	TGTGCCAGTAGTATTGCAGGAGGAAATCACTATGGCTACACCTTC
.	TRBV5-3	TRBJ1-1	.	CARSSRGGTEAFF	TGTGCCAGAAGCTCCCGTGGGGGCACTGAAGCTTTCTTT
.	TRBV27	TRBJ1-6	.	CASSLWQGPHSPLHF	TGTGCCAGCAGTTTATGGCAAGGGCCTCATTCACCCCTCCACTTT
.	TRBV18	TRBJ2-5	.	CASSPWQGQETQYF	TGTGCCAGCTCACCTTGGCAGGGCCAAGAGACCCAGTACTTC
.	TRBV9	TRBJ1-2	.	CASSVDLTGREGYTF	TGTGCCAGCAGCGTAGACTTGACAGGCAGAGAGGGCTACACCTTC
.	TRBV19	TRBJ1-2	.	CASSILGYGYTF	TGTGCCAGTAGTATATTGGGCTATGGCTACACCTTC
TRBD2	TRBV27	TRBJ2-7	.	CASGGAGDYEQYF	TGTGCCAGCGGAGGGGCGGGGGACTACGAGCAGTACTTC
.	TRBV6-5	TRBJ1-1	.	CASRPQLRNTEAFF	TGTGCCAGCAGGCCTCAGTTGCGGAACACTGAAGCTTTCTTT
TRBD2	TRBV7-6	TRBJ2-3	.	CASSPGTSGGGTDTQYF	TGTGCCAGCAGCCCAGGGACTAGCGGGGGGGGCACAGATACGCAGTATTTT
.	TRBV19	TRBJ2-7	many	CASSIIMVPYEQYF	TGTGCCAGTAGTATAATAATGGTACCCTACGAGCAGTACTTC
TRBD1	TRBV29-1	TRBJ1-2	.	CSVMTGDYGYTF	TGCAGCGTGATGACAGGGGACTATGGCTACACCTTC
.	TRBV4-1	TRBJ1-6	once	CASSHQAVDLLSNSPLHF	TGCGCCAGCAGCCATCAGGCCGTAGACCTCTTGTCCAATTCACCCCTCCACTTT
TRBD1	TRBV2	TRBJ1-2	many	CASRDRASNYGYTF	TGTGCCAGCAGGGACAGGGCTTCTAACTATGGCTACACCTTC
.	TRBV2	TRBJ1-2	.	CASIKEQGSGYTF	TGTGCCAGCATCAAGGAGCAGGGAAGTGGCTACACCTTC
.	TRBV9	TRBJ1-5	many	CASSSQGNSNQPQHF	TGTGCCAGCAGCTCCCAAGGAAATAGCAATCAGCCCCAGCATTTT
.	TRBV5-1	TRBJ1-4	once	CASSLIPVEKLFF	TGCGCCAGCAGCTTGATTCCGGTTGAAAAACTGTTTTTT
.	TRBV9	TRBJ1-2	once	CASSPTGTSNHYGYTF	TGTGCCAGCAGCCCCACCGGGACAAGCAATCACTATGGCTACACCTTC
.	TRBV5-1	TRBJ2-7	.	CASSPDSSYEQHF	TGCGCCAGCTCTCCCGACAGCTCCTACGAGCAGCACTTC
.	TRBV6-6	TRBJ1-1	few	CASSYLGNTEAFF	TGTGCCAGCAGTTACTTGGGTAACACTGAAGCTTTCTTT
.	TRBV11-2	TRBJ1-1	.	CASSTGGRDTEAFF	TGTGCCAGCAGCACTGGAGGGAGGGACACTGAAGCTTTCTTT
.	TRBV29-1	TRBJ1-1	.	CSGGAGHTTAEAFF	TGCAGCGGGGGTGCTGGCCATACTACCGCTGAAGCTTTCTTT
TRBD2	TRBV7-6	TRBJ2-2	.	CASSDQAGGPNTGELFF	TGTGCCAGCAGCGATCAAGCGGGGGGGCCGAACACCGGGGAGCTGTTTTTT
TRBD2	TRBV4-3	TRBJ2-2	few	CASSVSGGAVGELFF	TGCGCCAGCAGCGTTAGCGGGGGGGCCGTCGGGGAGCTGTTTTTT
.	TRBV6-1	TRBJ1-5	.	CASSEEIGDHQPQHF	TGTGCCAGCAGTGAAGAGATAGGGGATCATCAGCCCCAGCATTTT